Presented here are 32 T cell receptor beta chains from one specimen sequenced in a study of a mutant IDH1 vaccine in newly diagnosed glioma. Time point of the sample: baseline, week 1 (first vaccination visit). The treatment here: pre-vaccination baseline after standard-of-care therapy. The table came from immunoSEQ multiplex PCR; TCRdb's copy has only in-frame clones and leaves some out. Found here are 90,000 to 95,000 clones, roughly four fifths of them singletons; the top ten hold 7% to 9%. The input for sequencing was PBMCs, taken from a glioma patient treated with radiotherapy, temozolomide or both. Receptors were obtained from a woman in her forties or fifties with glioma.

V usage is TRBV27 and J usage is TRBJ1-3; 9 bases are a match to TRBD1. This CDR3 spans 15 amino acids. From germline, CDR1 is MNHEY and CDR2 SMNVEV (reference sequence). Losses at the gene ends were 5 bases for V and 3 bases for J; bases not matched to a gene: 5. Written as DNA, the CDR3 is TGTGCCAGCAGTCGGACAGGGGTTATTGGAAACACCATATATTTT. This codes for CASSRTGVIGNTIYF.

This clone was recorded once. J is TRBJ1-1 and V is TRBV18; 8 bases map to TRBD1. Germline CDR1 KGHSH, CDR2 LQKENI. The V and J ends lost 3 bases and 4 bases, in that order; junction bases with no gene match: 10. The CDR3 extends over 16 amino acids. In DNA, the CDR3 is TGTGCCAGCTCACCCAATGGACAGGGATCTAGCACTGAAGCTTTCTTT. Translation gives CASSPNGQGSSTEAFF.

The genes are TRBV7-2 and TRBJ1-2; D possibly corresponds to TRBD1 (5 bases). This CDR3 contains 15 residues. V was pared by 4 bases and J by 4 bases, with 16 bases between. Germline assignment: CDR1 SGHTA and CDR2 FQGNSA. The CDR3 sequence: CASSYLGTGTYGYTF. The DNA of the CDR3 is TGTGCCAGCAGCTACTTAGGTACAGGAACCTATGGCTACACCTTC.

This clone was detected once. Additional DNA sequences in this sample encode the identical CDR3. V is TRBV9 and J is TRBJ1-6, with TRBD1 as a possible D gene (6 bases). The germline V and J ends were trimmed by 4 bases and 7 bases, with 15 bases remaining between them. Germline V gives CDR1 SGDLS, CDR2 YYNGEE. This CDR3 has 15 residues. The CDR3 DNA is TGTGCCAGCAGCCCATCGGGGGGGCCCAATTCACCCCTCCACTTT. It codes for CASSPSGGPNSPLHF.

The J gene is TRBJ2-5, the V gene TRBV7-9; D perhaps matches TRBD2 (5 bases). CDR1 and CDR2 from the germline V gene are SEHNR and FQNEAQ (reference sequence). This CDR3 is 16 amino acids long. The V end lost 5 bases, the J end lost 7 bases, and 23 bases lay between the germline ends. The CDR3 region is CASSPKGSGNWGTQYF. CDR3 sequence (DNA): TGTGCCAGCAGCCCCAAAGGTTCGGGGAACTGGGGGACCCAGTACTTC.

This chain joins TRBV11-2 and TRBJ1-1; D gene unclear. Germline V gene sequence: CDR1 SGHAT, CDR2 FQNNGV. V dropped 4 bases and J dropped 3 bases, with 12 bases sitting between them. This CDR3 spans 14 amino acids. In nucleotides, the CDR3 is TGTGCCAGCAGCTGGGGAACGGGAGACACTGAAGCTTTCTTT. The encoded protein is CASSWGTGDTEAFF.

The rearrangement links TRBV10-3 to TRBJ2-1, with D perhaps assigned TRBD1 or TRBD2 (5 bases each). V lost 8 bases and J lost 6, with 11 bases in between. This CDR3 region has 12 residues. Germline CDR1 reads ENHRY; CDR2 reads SYGVKD. CDR3 in amino acids: CAIGAGTNEQFF. The CDR3 DNA reads TGTGCCATCGGAGCCGGGACCAATGAGCAGTTCTTC.

The rearrangement links TRBV5-4 to TRBJ2-5; 13 bases line up with TRBD2. CDR1 is SGHNT, CDR2 YYREEE, per germline (reference sequence). Germline trimming cut 4 bases from V and 5 bases from J; bases unmatched to any gene: 5. The CDR3 has 15 amino acids. The CDR3 DNA follows: TGTGCCAGCAGCGCGACTAGCGGGGGGCAGGAGACCCAGTACTTC. This encodes CASSATSGGQETQYF.

This clone was seen just once. The gene calls are TRBV29-1 and TRBJ1-2; a possible D gene is TRBD1 (5 bases). Trimming left V 3 bases short and J 8 bases short, with 16 bases between. Germline V gene sequence: CDR1 SQVTM, CDR2 ANQGSEA. The length of the CDR3 is 13 residues. CDR3 residues: CSVEVNRREGYTF. In DNA, the CDR3 is TGCAGCGTTGAGGTTAACAGGCGAGAAGGCTACACCTTC.

The V and J genes are TRBV5-4 and TRBJ2-3; D might be TRBD1 (6 bases). CDR1 is SGHNT and CDR2 is YYREEE in the germline V gene (reference sequence). Trimming cost V 1 base and J 3 bases, with 15 bases left between them. This CDR3 region has 16 residues. The CDR3 coding sequence is TGTGCCAGCAGCTTGACAGGGCTGCGGATTACAGATACGCAGTATTTT. Amino acid sequence: CASSLTGLRITDTQYF.

The chain links TRBV5-4 to TRBJ2-4; 8 nucleotides align to TRBD2. V trimming: 0 bases; J trimming: 4 bases; junction bases outside the gene matches: 12. This CDR3 has 18 residues. From germline, CDR1 is SGHNT and CDR2 YYREEE (reference sequence). This chain's CDR3 is CASSLGGGSGGPKNIQYF. CDR3 DNA: TGTGCCAGCAGCTTGGGAGGAGGGAGCGGGGGCCCTAAAAACATTCAGTACTTC.

The chain is built from TRBV5-8 and TRBJ1-5; TRBD1 matches at 8 bases. Germline trimming cut 3 bases from V and 4 bases from J; bases unmatched to any gene: 6. CDR3 length: 15 residues. Germline V gene lookup returns CDR1 SGHTS and CDR2 YDEGEE. CDR3 bases: TGTGCCAGCAGCTCCACCGGGACAGGTAATCAGCCCCAGCATTTT. This encodes CASSSTGTGNQPQHF.

J is TRBJ1-1 and V is TRBV18; TRBD1 is a possible D gene (6 bases). Trimming removed 2 bases at V and 3 bases at J, with 7 bases between. Germline loops: CDR1 KGHSH, CDR2 LQKENI. The CDR3 loop spans 13 amino acids. The CDR3 bases are TGTGCCAGCTCACCAAGGGGGGACACTGAAGCTTTCTTT. Translating it yields CASSPRGDTEAFF.

This clone was observed a single time. CDR3 nucleotides: TGTGCCAGCAGCAGGGTCCAGGGAATAGAGACCCAGTACTTC. This sequence encodes CASSRVQGIETQYF. V usage is TRBV6-5 and J usage is TRBJ2-5; weak D call: TRBD1 (5 bases). Germline values: CDR1 MNHEY, CDR2 SVGAGI. V lost 6 bases to trimming and J lost 4 bases, with 15 bases between them. The CDR3 has 14 amino acids.

This clone appeared once. The chain joins TRBV4-2 to TRBJ1-1; D is possibly TRBD1 (5 bases). V lost 2 bases to trimming and J lost 1 base, with 14 bases between them. CDR3 length: 16 amino acids. CDR1 and CDR2 (germline): LGHNA, YNFKEQ. CDR3 DNA sequence: TGTGCCAGCAGCCAACAGTCGGGCCAGGGGAACACTGAAGCTTTCTTT. Translation: CASSQQSGQGNTEAFF.

The gene calls are TRBV19 and TRBJ1-2; tentative D call: TRBD1 (5 bases). Trimming left V 4 bases short and J 4 bases short, with 13 bases between. This CDR3 spans 14 amino acids. Looked up from germline, CDR1 is LNHDA and CDR2 is SQIVND (reference sequence). The CDR3 coding sequence is TGTGCCAGTAGTACCGGGGCCACCGTCTATGGCTACACCTTC. Translating it yields CASSTGATVYGYTF. The variable domain in full, with the rest retrieved from reference TRBV19 and TRBJ1-2, is DGGITQSPKYLFRKEGQNVTLSCEQNLNHDAMYWYRQDPGQGLRLIYYSQIVNDFQKGDIAEGYSVSREKKESFPLTVTSAQKNPTAFYLCASSTGATVYGYTFGSGTRLTVV.

The chain couples TRBV6-5 to TRBJ1-2, with 8 bases matching TRBD1. From germline, CDR1 is MNHEY and CDR2 SVGAGI. V lost 4 bases to trimming and J lost 2 bases; unmatched junction nucleotides: 9. This CDR3 comprises 16 residues. This chain's CDR3 is CASSSGQGGKNYGYTF. CDR3 nucleotides: TGTGCCAGCAGTTCTGGACAGGGAGGGAAGAACTATGGCTACACCTTC.

V gene TRBV6-1 combines with J gene TRBJ1-5; tentative D call: TRBD1 (5 bases). Deletions cut 0 bases from V and 5 bases from J, with 11 bases between. Germline values: CDR1 MNHNS, CDR2 SASEGT. The CDR3 runs to 15 residues. The CDR3 nucleotides read TGTGCCAGCAGTGAAGCGGGGCAGGGTTATCAGCCCCAGCATTTT. It encodes CASSEAGQGYQPQHF.

In this sample, this clone turned up once. This sequence joins TRBV7-2 and TRBJ1-6; D is ambiguous. CDR1 and CDR2 (germline): SGHTA, FQGNSA. Trimming stripped 4 bases from V and 5 bases from J, with 15 bases between. The CDR3 is 16 residues long. The CDR3 DNA follows: TGTGCCAGCAGCTCCAAACCACAGACTGATAATTCACCCCTCCACTTT. This translates into CASSSKPQTDNSPLHF.

The CDR3 coding sequence is TGTGCCAGCAGTTTATGGTCTGGGGCCAACGTCCTGACTTTC. Residues: CASSLWSGANVLTF. This sequence joins TRBV27 and TRBJ2-6; D unclear. The CDR3 is 14 amino acids. With 1 base removed from V and 1 base from J, the gap between germline ends came to 2 bases. Germline-derived CDR1 and CDR2 are MNHEY and SMNVEV (reference sequence). Looking up the rest from reference TRBV27 and TRBJ2-6 gives the full variable domain: EAQVTQNPRYLITVTGKKLTVTCSQNMNHEYMSWYRQDPGLGLRQIYYSMNVEVTDKGDVPEGYKVSRKEKRNFPLILESPSPNQTSLYFCASSLWSGANVLTFGAGSRLTVL.

The genes are TRBV30 and TRBJ1-2; the D is unclear. Trimming shortened V by 4 bases and J by 5 bases, and 11 bases separated the two germline ends. There are 12 residues in the CDR3. Germline lookup yields CDR1 GTSNPN and CDR2 SVGIG (reference sequence). The CDR3 sequence is CAWKLATYGYTF. The CDR3 DNA follows: TGTGCCTGGAAGTTGGCAACTTATGGCTACACCTTC.

The table lists this clone with a count of one. V and J are TRBV6-6 and TRBJ1-3; D remains ambiguous. Trimming took 7 bases from V and 0 from J, leaving 7 bases between them. The CDR3 is 13 amino acids. Germline CDR1 and CDR2: MNHNY and SVGAGI (reference sequence). For the CDR3, the DNA is TGTGCCAGCAATAGGTTCTCTGGAAACACCATATATTTT. It is translated as CASNRFSGNTIYF.

The J gene is TRBJ1-4, the V gene TRBV6-5; D may be TRBD1 (5 bases). This CDR3 has 15 amino acids. From germline, CDR1 is MNHEY and CDR2 SVGAGI. With 5 bases removed from V and 7 bases from J, the gap between germline ends came to 17 bases. In DNA form, the CDR3 reads TGTGCCAGCAGTCCCTCGGGTATGAGGGGTGAAAAACTGTTTTTT. Its translation: CASSPSGMRGEKLFF.

The chain joins TRBV10-3 to TRBJ1-2; 10 bases fit TRBD1. CDR1 and CDR2 from the germline V gene are ENHRY and SYGVKD. The CDR3 runs 12 residues. With 10 bases clipped from V and 11 bases from J, the junction kept 10 bases outside the gene matches. In DNA, the CDR3 is TGTGCCAGTGACCCGGGACAGGGGAGTTACACCTTC. It is translated as CASDPGQGSYTF.

This clone is classed as medium-sized (0.01 to 0.1%). The CDR3 region is CASSVAGELFF. The CDR3 nucleotides are TGTGCCAGCAGCGTAGCCGGGGAGCTGTTTTTT. This chain links TRBV9 with TRBJ2-2, with D uncertain. This CDR3 has 11 residues. V dropped 0 bases and J dropped 6 bases, with 0 bases sitting between them. Looked up from germline, CDR1 is SGDLS and CDR2 is YYNGEE. Full variable domain (missing parts from reference TRBV9 and TRBJ2-2): DSGVTQTPKHLITATGQRVTLRCSPRSGDLSVYWYQQSLDQGLQFLIQYYNGEERAKGNILERFSAQQFPDLHSELNLSSLELGDSALYFCASSVAGELFFGEGSRLTVL.

The chain carries TRBV14 and TRBJ2-1; 9 bases align to TRBD1. Germline V lookup: CDR1 SGHDN, CDR2 FVKESK. The CDR3 consists of 13 residues. Germline trimming cut 4 bases from V and 13 bases from J; bases unmatched to any gene: 8. This chain's CDR3 is CASSRDRGNHQFF. The CDR3 nucleotides are TGTGCCAGCAGCCGAGACAGGGGGAATCACCAGTTCTTC.

This clone has more than one count but fewer than ten. CDR3 bases: TGTGCCAGCAGCAAAGACGAGGGGCCCCATGGCTACACCTTC. Translated, it gives CASSKDEGPHGYTF. The V call is TRBV21-1, the J call TRBJ1-2. TRBV21-1 is deemed a pseudogene. The CDR3 totals 14 residues.

This clone turned up a few times. This rearrangement joins TRBV5-1 to TRBJ2-3; no definite D call. The V end was cut by 0 bases, the J end by 2 bases, with 7 bases between. This CDR3 is 14 amino acids long. In germline, CDR1 is SGHRS, CDR2 YFSETQ. CDR3 bases: TGCGCCAGCAGCTTGGACGTACTCACAGATACGCAGTATTTT. Translating it yields CASSLDVLTDTQYF.

V is TRBV14 and J is TRBJ2-3; the D gene is possibly TRBD2 (6 bases). Germline-derived CDR1 and CDR2 are SGHDN and FVKESK. V was shortened by 0 bases and J by 5 bases, with 9 bases between the two germline ends. The CDR3 contains 14 residues. CDR3 DNA: TGTGCCAGCAGCCAAGAATTTAGCGGAGATACGCAGTATTTT. It is translated as CASSQEFSGDTQYF.

This sequence joins TRBV6-6 and TRBJ2-1, with a tentative D call TRBD1 (5 bases). Deletions cut 2 bases from V and 4 bases from J, with 9 bases between. CDR3 length: 14 amino acids. The germline CDR1 and CDR2 sequences are MNHNY and SVGAGI (reference sequence). In nucleotides, the CDR3 is TGTGCCAGCAGTTACAGGGGCCCATACAATGAGCAGTTCTTC. This sequence encodes CASSYRGPYNEQFF.

V is TRBV7-9 and J is TRBJ1-4; the D is unclear. Germline CDR1 and CDR2: SEHNR and FQNEAQ (reference sequence). The germline V and J ends were trimmed by 5 bases and 5 bases, with 15 bases remaining between them. The CDR3 extends over 15 amino acids. This chain's CDR3 is CASSPGPLGNEKLFF. CDR3 sequence (DNA): TGTGCCAGCAGCCCCGGACCCCTCGGGAATGAAAAACTGTTTTTT.

V gene TRBV27 combines with J gene TRBJ2-7; 8 nucleotides line up with TRBD1. CDR1 is MNHEY and CDR2 is SMNVEV in the germline V gene (reference sequence). The trim removed 3 bases at V and 1 base at J, leaving 5 bases unmatched. CDR3 length: 15 amino acids. The CDR3 coding sequence is TGTGCCAGCAGTTTCGACCGGACAGGGTCCTACGAGCAGTACTTC. It specifies CASSFDRTGSYEQYF.